The clone carrying this TCR beta chain was detected ten times or more. This record comes from a study of read filtering for tumor transcriptome and immune sequencing. From germline, CDR1 is SEHNR and CDR2 FQNEAQ (reference sequence). The ends were cut back, 4 bases at V and 1 base at J, with 11 bases in the middle. This CDR3 is built from 14 residues. The library was built from 400 ng RNA with molecular barcoded adaptors for alpha/delta and beta/gamma chains. TCRdb re-called the reads through MiXCR, storing one row per CDR3 protein. This sample has over 50,000 distinct CDR3 sequences; around 21% occur once, and the top ten carry over 12%.

The sequence was collected from a donor at least 40 years old with multiple myeloma. The sequenced sample was a population of CD138-negative cells sorted from bone marrow. The rearrangement joins TRBV7-9 to TRBJ2-7; a possible D gene is TRBD1 (6 bases). For the CDR3, the DNA is TGTGCCAGCAGCTCGGACAGCCTGTCCTACGAGCAGTACTTC. Amino acid sequence: CASSSDSLSYEQYF.